This T cell receptor (beta chain) is drawn from a study of tumor-infiltrating T cells and Merkel cell polyomavirus. As for the study in general: The T cells studied were CD8+ and recognized the Merkel cell polyomavirus KLL epitope. Findings and limits, study-wide: T cells against other Merkel cell polyomavirus epitopes were not captured. Largely private KLL-specific TRB repertoires had one clonotype shared by two patients. A roughly 1.7-20% tumor fraction of KLL-specific T cells predicted better MCC-specific survival than 0-0.14%. A limitation is the study's small number of patients.

Between the trimmed V and J ends, which lost 5 bases and 0 bases, there was a span of 16 bases. CDR1 is MNHEY, CDR2 SMNVEV, per germline (reference sequence). CDR3 length: 16 amino acids. To note about this clone: Its antigen is undetermined.

Libraries were prepared by immunoSEQ multiplex PCR; TCRdb keeps only in-frame clonotypes and omits some of them. The repertoire holds more than 20,000 clones, about 90% seen once, with around 2.5% in the top ten. All patients' tumors stained robustly positive for Merkel cell polyomavirus Large T antigen by immunohistochemistry. This clonotype was obtained from a man between 45 and 60 years old with Merkel cell carcinoma. This chain uses TRBV27 with TRBJ1-1; D is ambiguous. Sequenced material: lymph node tissue. This CDR3 is CASSLLSGRLNTEAFF. The CDR3 bases are TGTGCCAGCAGTCTACTCTCCGGCAGGTTGAACACTGAAGCTTTCTTT.